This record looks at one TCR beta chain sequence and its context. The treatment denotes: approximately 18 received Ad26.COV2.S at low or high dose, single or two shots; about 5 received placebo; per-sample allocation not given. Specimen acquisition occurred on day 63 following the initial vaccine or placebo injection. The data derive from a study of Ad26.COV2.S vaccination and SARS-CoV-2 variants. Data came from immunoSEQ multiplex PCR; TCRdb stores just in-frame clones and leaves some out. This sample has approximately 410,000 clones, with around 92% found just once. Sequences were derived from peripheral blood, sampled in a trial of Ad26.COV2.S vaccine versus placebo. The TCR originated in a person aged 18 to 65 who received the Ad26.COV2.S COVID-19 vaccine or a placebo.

The CDR3 spells CASSRGTNTGELFF. CDR3 sequence (DNA): TGCGCCAGCTCGCGGGGGACAAACACCGGGGAGCTGTTTTTT. This chain joins TRBV10-2 and TRBJ2-2, with a possible D match to TRBD2 (7 bases). Germline V gene lookup returns CDR1 WSHSY and CDR2 SAAADI. The CDR3 sequence is 14 residues long. The ends were cut back, 8 bases at V and 2 bases at J, with 12 bases in the middle.